These 12 T cell receptor beta chains were sequenced from one sample in a study of T-cell memory formation after mild COVID-19. TCRdb re-called the 5' RACE reads through MiXCR, storing one row per CDR3 protein. The data contain about 270,000 distinct CDR3 sequences, 15% to 19% of them seen just once; the ten biggest clones take up 2% to 2.5%. Specimen: PBMCs or a T cell subset sorted from them (not recorded which). These receptors were obtained from an adult woman who had mild COVID-19 (a few samples of this study predate the infection). Cell type and time point are not known.

This clonotype showed up just once. The rearrangement links TRBV29-1 to TRBJ2-7; no definite D call. Germline lookup yields CDR1 SQVTM and CDR2 ANQGSEA. The CDR3 sequence is 16 residues long. V was trimmed by 3 bases and J by 7 bases, leaving 25 bases between them. This CDR3 reads CSVEGLGLVASGEQYF. DNA for the CDR3: TGCAGCGTTGAGGGTCTGGGCCTAGTGGCCTCTGGGGAGCAGTACTTC.

This clonotype was found a few times. CDR3 nucleotide sequence: TGCAGCGTTCAGTCTAGCGGGGGGTACACAGATACGCAGTATTTT. Translated, it gives CSVQSSGGYTDTQYF. The gene calls are TRBV29-1 and TRBJ2-3; 11 bases line up with TRBD2. The germline V gene encodes CDR1 SQVTM and CDR2 ANQGSEA. The CDR3 contains 15 residues. The trim removed 5 bases at V and 2 bases at J, leaving 6 bases unmatched.

This sequence joins TRBV6-6 and TRBJ1-5; a weak D match, TRBD1 (5 bases). Deletions cut 0 bases from V and 0 bases from J, with 18 bases between. Germline V gene lookup returns CDR1 MNHNY and CDR2 SVGAGI (reference sequence). CDR3 size: 19 residues. The CDR3 reads CASSYSTSKGTFSNQPQHF. CDR3 bases: TGTGCCAGCAGTTACTCCACGAGCAAGGGGACTTTTAGCAATCAGCCCCAGCATTTT.

The V gene is TRBV5-1, the J gene TRBJ2-7, with 7 bases that match TRBD2. V lost 4 bases, J lost 0 bases, and 4 bases stayed unmatched. The CDR3 is 14 residues long. Looked up from germline, CDR1 is SGHRS and CDR2 is YFSETQ. As DNA, the CDR3 is TGCGCCAGCAGCCCACTAGCGAACTCCTACGAGCAGTACTTC. This encodes CASSPLANSYEQYF.

This clonotype has only a few counts. V gene TRBV20-1 combines with J gene TRBJ2-7, with D unclear. Trimming removed 3 bases from V and 4 bases from J, with 7 bases in between. This CDR3 is 11 amino acids long. Germline V CDR1 and CDR2: DFQATT, SNEGSKA (reference sequence). The CDR3 DNA sequence: TGCAGTGCTAGTCACGGATACGAGCAGTACTTC. It codes for CSASHGYEQYF.

Only a few counts were recorded for this clonotype. The rearrangement joins TRBV7-9 to TRBJ1-2; no reliable D call. V was trimmed by 5 bases and J by 14 bases, leaving 15 bases between them. This CDR3 has 11 residues. Looked up from germline, CDR1 is SEHNR and CDR2 is FQNEAQ (reference sequence). Here the CDR3 reads CASSGTVEWTF. CDR3 bases: TGTGCCAGCAGCGGAACGGTTGAGTGGACCTTC.

The sample holds a few counts of this clonotype. The gene calls are TRBV7-8 and TRBJ2-1; 9 nucleotides line up with TRBD2. Trimming removed 6 bases from V and 0 bases from J; junction bases left unmatched: 12. Germline CDR1 and CDR2: SGHVS and FQNEAQ. The CDR3 has 18 amino acids. The DNA of the CDR3 is TGTGCCAGCAGACAAGGACTAGCGATGAAGAGCTCCTACAATGAGCAGTTCTTC. This gives the protein CASRQGLAMKSSYNEQFF. Together with reference TRBV7-8 and TRBJ2-1, the CDR3 gives the full variable domain: GAGVSQSPRYKVAKRGQDVALRCDPISGHVSLFWYQQALGQGPEFLTYFQNEAQLDKSGLPSDRFFAERPEGSVSTLKIQRTQQEDSAVYLCASRQGLAMKSSYNEQFFGPGTRLTVL.

A few counts support this clonotype. The chain carries TRBV4-3 and TRBJ2-1; D is possibly TRBD2 (5 bases). The germline V and J ends were trimmed by 3 bases and 13 bases, with 16 bases remaining between them. Germline-derived CDR1 and CDR2 are LGHNA and YSLEER. The CDR3 is 13 amino acids. The CDR3 here is CASSQAPEGPQFF. The DNA of the CDR3 is TGCGCCAGCAGCCAGGCCCCTGAGGGCCCCCAGTTCTTC.

This clonotype was found a few times. The CDR3 here is CASSPWTSGRKETQYF. The CDR3 DNA follows: TGTGCCAGCAGCCCTTGGACTAGCGGGAGGAAGGAGACCCAGTACTTC. The V and J genes are TRBV11-2 and TRBJ2-5; 14 positions match TRBD2. CDR3 length equals 16 residues. The germline V gene has CDR1 SGHAT and CDR2 FQNNGV. V trimming: 5 bases; J trimming: 5 bases; junction bases outside the gene matches: 7.

The chain couples TRBV19 to TRBJ1-5, with a tentative D call TRBD1 (6 bases). V was clipped by 10 bases and J by 4 bases, with 26 bases between them. Germline CDR1 is LNHDA and CDR2 is SQIVND (reference sequence). CDR3 length: 17 amino acids. In DNA, the CDR3 is TGTGCCACCACTCTGCGGGGGGGCACGGAATCAAATCAGCCCCAGCATTTT. The encoded protein is CATTLRGGTESNQPQHF.

This clonotype was seen a handful of times. V is TRBV21-1 and J is TRBJ1-5. TRBV21-1 is a pseudogene locus. CDR3 length: 13 residues. Here the CDR3 reads CASSKDGNQPQHF. The CDR3 coding sequence is TGTGCCAGCAGCAAAGATGGCAATCAGCCCCAGCATTTT.

CDR3 bases: TGTGCCATCAAGTTCACGACTAGCGATGGTGAGCAGTTCTTC. Translated: CAIKFTTSDGEQFF. This sequence joins TRBV10-3 and TRBJ2-1, with TRBD2 matching over 8 bases. CDR1 is ENHRY, CDR2 SYGVKD, per germline. The CDR3 covers 14 residues. Losses at the gene ends were 7 bases for V and 9 bases for J; bases not matched to a gene: 11.